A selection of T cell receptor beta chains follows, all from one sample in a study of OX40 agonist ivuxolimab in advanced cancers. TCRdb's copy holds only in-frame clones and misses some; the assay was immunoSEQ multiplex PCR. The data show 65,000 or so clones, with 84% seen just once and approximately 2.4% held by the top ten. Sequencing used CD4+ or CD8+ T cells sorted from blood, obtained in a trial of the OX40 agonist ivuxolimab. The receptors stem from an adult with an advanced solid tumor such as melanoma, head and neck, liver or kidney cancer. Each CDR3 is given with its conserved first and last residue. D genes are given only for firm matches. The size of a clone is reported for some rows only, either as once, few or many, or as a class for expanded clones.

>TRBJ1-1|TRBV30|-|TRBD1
TGTGCCTGGAGCGGGGGACAGACAAACACTGAAGCTTTCTTT
CAWSGGQTNTEAFF
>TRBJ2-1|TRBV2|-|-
TGTGCCAGCAGTGCACGCTTTGCCTACAATGAGCAGTTCTTC
CASSARFAYNEQFF
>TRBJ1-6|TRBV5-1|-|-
TGCGCCAGCAGCGACCGGGCCTCTAATTCACCCCTCCACTTT
CASSDRASNSPLHF
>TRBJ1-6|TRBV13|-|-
TGTGCCAGCAGCTCCTACAGGGTTCGTTCACCCCTCCACTTT
CASSSYRVRSPLHF
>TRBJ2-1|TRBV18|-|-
TGTGCCAGCTCACCACGATCCCAGAACAATGAGCAGTTCTTC
CASSPRSQNNEQFF
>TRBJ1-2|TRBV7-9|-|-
TGTGCCAGCAGCCCCGCCGTCGGAGGCCTTGGTATTGGCTACACCTTC
CASSPAVGGLGIGYTF
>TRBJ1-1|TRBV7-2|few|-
TGTGCCAGCAGCCCCCACTCTGGGGAGATTGAAGCTTTCTTT
CASSPHSGEIEAFF
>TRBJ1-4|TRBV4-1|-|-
TGCGCCAGCAGCCATTTGAGGGCCGGTAATGAAAAACTGTTTTTT
CASSHLRAGNEKLFF
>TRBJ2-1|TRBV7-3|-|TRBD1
TGTGCCAGCAGCATCACGGGACAGGGATACAATGAGCAGTTCTTC
CASSITGQGYNEQFF
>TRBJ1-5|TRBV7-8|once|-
TGTGCCAGCAGCTTAGTGGAGGATCAGCCCCAGCATTTT
CASSLVEDQPQHF
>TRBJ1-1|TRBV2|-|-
TGTGCCAGCTTTGGCCCAGGGAACACTGAAGCTTTCTTT
CASFGPGNTEAFF
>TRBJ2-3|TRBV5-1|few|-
TGCGCCAGCAGCTTCGCTAGCCCTAGCACAGATACGCAGTATTTT
CASSFASPSTDTQYF
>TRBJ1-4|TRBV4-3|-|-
TGCGCCAGCAGCCAAGATGCTGGGGGATCGGAAAAACTGTTTTTT
CASSQDAGGSEKLFF
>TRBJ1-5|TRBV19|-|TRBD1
TGTGCCAGTCGGGACAGACTATATAGCAATCAGCCCCAGCATTTT
CASRDRLYSNQPQHF
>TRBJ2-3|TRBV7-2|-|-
TGTGCCAGCAGCTTAGGGGCTGGTACGCAGTATTTT
CASSLGAGTQYF
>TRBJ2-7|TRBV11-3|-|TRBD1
TGTGCCAGCGAGCCGGGACAGGGGGCCTACGAGCAGTACTTC
CASEPGQGAYEQYF